The 13 T cell receptor beta chains presented below share a single source sample, sequenced in a study of T cells in Graves' hyperthyroidism and ophthalmopathy. Researchers amplified the TCR beta CDR3 regions from RNA transcripts. A first-round RT-PCR of the TCR CDR3 used the HTBI primer set. TCRdb re-analysed the multiplex PCR reads in MiXCR, keeping a single row per CDR3 protein. This sample has some 760,000 distinct CDR3 sequences, with 11% to 15% found just once. The specimen sequenced was blood. The receptors derive from a woman between 18 and 29 years old with Graves' hyperthyroidism.

This clonotype appeared many times. The chain uses TRBV7-3 and TRBJ1-1; 7 nucleotides agree with TRBD1. The CDR3 is 14 residues long. Germline V CDR1 and CDR2: SGHTA, FQGTGA. V gave up 0 bases and J gave up 3 bases; unmatched junction bases: 1. CDR3 in DNA: TGTGCCAGCAGCTTAACAGGGACAGACACTGAAGCTTTCTTT. This codes for CASSLTGTDTEAFF.

The V call is TRBV13, the J call TRBJ2-7; D possibly corresponds to TRBD2 (5 bases). The CDR3 totals 15 residues. V lost 0 bases, J lost 4 bases, and 13 bases lay in between. CDR1 PRHDT and CDR2 FYEKMQ come from the germline V gene (reference sequence). CDR3 sequence reads: CASSLGLGSEYEQYF. CDR3 nucleotides: TGTGCCAGCAGCTTAGGCCTAGGGAGTGAGTACGAGCAGTACTTC.

This clonotype was counted at least ten times. The rearrangement uses TRBV20-1 and TRBJ2-1; a possible D gene is TRBD2 (6 bases). This CDR3 is 15 amino acids long. Germline lookup yields CDR1 DFQATT and CDR2 SNEGSKA (reference sequence). Deletions cut 1 base from V and 2 bases from J, with 12 bases between. CDR3 loop: CSARVAGLTYNEQFF. The CDR3 DNA reads as TGCAGTGCTAGAGTGGCGGGGCTCACCTACAATGAGCAGTTCTTC.

This clonotype was detected ten times or more. At one of its ends the junction is not consistent with the germline gene, which may arise from a read error. The V and J genes are TRBV4-1 and TRBJ2-1, with no clear D. Germline V gives CDR1 MGHRA, CDR2 YSYEKL. The CDR3 contains 12 residues. CDR3 DNA: TGCGTCAGCAGCCAAGATCTGAATGAGCAGTTCTTC. It is translated as CVSSQDLNEQFF.

Regarding this clonotype: Being one base from a much bigger clone, this may be a read error. The CDR3 sequence is CASSSTGKSYERYF. CDR3 bases: TGTGCCAGTAGCTCGACGGGAAAGTCCTACGAGCGGTACTTC. This chain joins TRBV19 and TRBJ2-7, with D perhaps matching TRBD2 (5 bases). From germline, CDR1 is LNHDA and CDR2 SQIVND (reference sequence). The CDR3 consists of 14 residues.

At least ten counts were recorded for this clonotype. The gene calls are TRBV11-2 and TRBJ1-5, with no clear D. The CDR3 consists of 14 residues. Germline values: CDR1 SGHAT, CDR2 FQNNGV. V was clipped by 4 bases and J by 9 bases, with 16 bases between them. CDR3 nucleotides: TGTGCCAGCAGCTCCCAGACCCTGGGGTCGCCCCAGCATTTT. This gives the protein CASSSQTLGSPQHF.

The V call is TRBV11-2, the J call TRBJ1-4; D is possibly TRBD1 (5 bases). The CDR3 sequence is 13 residues long. V lost 8 bases and J 4 bases, leaving 11 bases between the germline ends. Germline V gene data show CDR1 as SGHAT and CDR2 as FQNNGV. CDR3 bases: TGTGCCAGCCGGCAAGGGGTTAATGAAAAACTGTTTTTT. It codes for CASRQGVNEKLFF.

The chain has TRBV15 and TRBJ1-1; D possibly corresponds to TRBD1 (6 bases). Looked up from germline, CDR1 is LNHNV and CDR2 is YYDKDF (reference sequence). The CDR3 runs 18 residues. The V gene lost 1 base and the J gene lost 0 bases, with 18 bases spanning the gap. DNA for the CDR3: TGTGCCACCAGCAGAGCAGCCTTCTTGGGACACATGAACACTGAAGCTTTCTTT. It encodes CATSRAAFLGHMNTEAFF.

Ten or more counts support this clonotype. This sequence joins TRBV6-2 or TRBV6-3 and TRBJ1-2; D not resolved. V was cut by 10 bases and J by 3 bases, with 24 bases left in between. The V gene's germline CDR1 is MNHEY and CDR2 SVGEGT. The CDR3 is 16 residues long. DNA of the CDR3: TGTGCCACCATTGGGCAAGACGGCAGGACGCACTATGGCTACACCTTC. It codes for CATIGQDGRTHYGYTF.

The gene calls are TRBV6-1 and TRBJ1-2; possible D gene TRBD1, 6 bases. Germline-derived CDR1 and CDR2 are MNHNS and SASEGT. CDR3 length equals 12 residues. V lost 5 bases and J lost 7, with 11 bases in between. For the CDR3, the DNA is TGTGCCAGCAGTTTAATAGGGGGTGGCTACACCTTC. Its translation is CASSLIGGGYTF.

This clonotype was seen ten or more times. The CDR3 coding sequence is TGCGCCAGCAGCCAGTATATGCCCGACAGGGACCATGGGGCCAACGTCCTGACTTTC. It codes for CASSQYMPDRDHGANVLTF. The V gene is TRBV4-3, the J gene TRBJ2-6, with 7 bases matching TRBD1. V lost 3 bases, J lost 3 bases, and 14 bases stayed unmatched. The CDR3 consists of 19 residues. The germline gives CDR1 LGHNA, CDR2 YSLEER.

The chain carries TRBV19 and TRBJ2-7; TRBD2 matches 7 bases. There are 14 residues in the CDR3. The ends lost 6 bases at V and 2 bases at J; junction bases unmatched: 7. Germline V gene data show CDR1 as LNHDA and CDR2 as SQIVND (reference sequence). Here the CDR3 DNA reads TGTGCCAGTAGGGGGGGGAGCGTCCCCTACGAGCAGTACTTC. Translation: CASRGGSVPYEQYF.

The chain joins TRBV4-1 to TRBJ1-2; TRBD1 is a possible D gene (5 bases). Per germline, CDR1 MGHRA and CDR2 YSYEKL. Trimming removed 0 bases from V and 5 bases from J, with 13 bases in between. The CDR3 extends over 15 amino acids. CDR3 bases: TGCGCCAGCAGCCAAGATATGAGGGACCCTTATGGCTACACCTTC. This gives the protein CASSQDMRDPYGYTF.